In its sample, the clone carrying this T cell receptor beta chain was seen once. The antigen is not known. This entry comes from a study of cytomegalovirus exposure and HLA in healthy donors. The germline CDR1 and CDR2 sequences are SNHLY and FYNNEI. The CDR3 runs to 16 residues. The junction had 14 bases not matched to a gene; V was cut back by 4 bases and J by 9 bases. This PCR relied on a set of 60 Vbeta primers and 13 Jbeta primers. Authors' methods: Later reanalysis found approximately 76 million unique TCR beta chains, roughly 9.9 million of them shared. TCRdb's table, derived via immunoSEQ multiplex PCR, lists solely in-frame clones and lacks some. The V and J calls and clone size come from that table; D and trimming were worked out from the DNA. This table has approximately 100,000 clones, around three quarters appearing once. Study outcomes and limitations: CMV antigen specificity was confirmed in vitro for a few CMV-associated chains.

The genes are TRBV2 and TRBJ2-1, with 8 bases fitting TRBD2. The TCR comes from a female donor in good health and CMV-seropositive. Sequenced: PBMCs. CDR3 coding DNA: TGTGCCAGCAGTGGCGTGGGTGGGACTAGTAGTCGTGAGCAGTTCTTC. This encodes CASSGVGGTSSREQFF.